A selection of T cell receptor beta chains follows, all from one sample in a study of OX40 agonist ivuxolimab in advanced cancers. Sequencing used immunoSEQ multiplex PCR; TCRdb keeps in-frame clones, though not all of them. The sample yields about 65,000 clones, around nine tenths seen once. Sequenced material: CD4+ or CD8+ T cells sorted from blood, taken in a trial of the OX40 agonist ivuxolimab. The receptor set was obtained from an adult with an advanced solid tumor such as melanoma, head and neck, liver or kidney cancer. CDR3s leave out the opening cysteine and the closing phenylalanine or tryptophan.

v_gene: TRBV5-4; j_gene: TRBJ2-7; CDR3aa: ASSRAGTGGNEQY
v_gene: TRBV12-5; j_gene: TRBJ1-3; CDR3aa: ASGLASDPDGTIY
v_gene: TRBV9; j_gene: TRBJ1-4; CDR3aa: ASSVRARPKLF
v_gene: TRBV6-5; j_gene: TRBJ2-7; CDR3aa: ASSLGGYEQY
v_gene: TRBV2; j_gene: TRBJ1-1; CDR3aa: AGTREGSTEAF
v_gene: TRBV6-5; j_gene: TRBJ1-5; CDR3aa: ASRTGQLDQPQH
v_gene: TRBV4-2; j_gene: TRBJ2-1; CDR3aa: ASSQQTRTSGEYNEQF
v_gene: TRBV9; j_gene: TRBJ1-4; CDR3aa: ASSPRASATNEKLF
v_gene: TRBV21-1; j_gene: TRBJ1-5; CDR3aa: ASSIREVGNQPQH
v_gene: TRBV9; j_gene: TRBJ2-2; CDR3aa: ASSVEWGGANTGELF
v_gene: TRBV25-1; j_gene: TRBJ1-1; CDR3aa: ASTAGLGTEAF
v_gene: TRBV18; j_gene: TRBJ1-2; CDR3aa: ASSDDRATYGYT
v_gene: TRBV7-9; j_gene: TRBJ2-1; CDR3aa: ASSLRRAGDEQF
v_gene: TRBV6-5; j_gene: TRBJ1-5; CDR3aa: ASSESGGNQPQH
v_gene: TRBV11-2; j_gene: TRBJ2-7; CDR3aa: ASSPWTGGSYEQY
v_gene: TRBV10-2; j_gene: TRBJ2-6; CDR3aa: ARVGTPSSGANVLT
v_gene: TRBV6-1; j_gene: TRBJ1-2; CDR3aa: ASSALGQNYGYT
v_gene: TRBV29-1; j_gene: TRBJ2-7; CDR3aa: SVEDRTGPYEQY
v_gene: TRBV25-1; j_gene: TRBJ1-4; CDR3aa: ASLGQLNEKLF
v_gene: TRBV11-3; j_gene: TRBJ1-1; CDR3aa: ASSLASQLTEAF
v_gene: TRBV5-4; j_gene: TRBJ2-5; CDR3aa: ASSLNSLGTQY
v_gene: TRBV6-6; j_gene: TRBJ2-7; CDR3aa: ASRQSYEQY
v_gene: TRBV6-5; j_gene: TRBJ1-1; CDR3aa: ASHRDSILNTEAF
v_gene: TRBV7-3; j_gene: TRBJ2-5; CDR3aa: ASSTSIRETQY
v_gene: TRBV6-5; j_gene: TRBJ1-4; CDR3aa: ASSYSVREKLF
v_gene: TRBV5-1; j_gene: TRBJ2-1; CDR3aa: ASSFRVEGNEQF
v_gene: TRBV19; j_gene: TRBJ1-1; CDR3aa: ASAHGRGPNTEAF
v_gene: TRBV5-4; j_gene: TRBJ1-1; CDR3aa: ASSPRTGRDTEAF
v_gene: TRBV5-1; j_gene: TRBJ2-3; CDR3aa: ASGALAGGSDTQY
v_gene: TRBV7-6; j_gene: TRBJ2-3; CDR3aa: ASSHRADTQY
v_gene: TRBV18; j_gene: TRBJ2-7; CDR3aa: ASSLGNPSYEQY
v_gene: TRBV6-5; j_gene: TRBJ1-2; CDR3aa: ASSYRGGGYT
v_gene: TRBV11-2; j_gene: TRBJ2-1; CDR3aa: ASSLAPGGGNEQF
v_gene: TRBV11-2; j_gene: TRBJ1-3; CDR3aa: ASSLNRGSSGNTIY
v_gene: TRBV15; j_gene: TRBJ1-1; CDR3aa: ATTTGSNTEAF
v_gene: TRBV2; j_gene: TRBJ2-1; CDR3aa: ASRYRDSRNEQF
v_gene: TRBV5-4; j_gene: TRBJ2-3; CDR3aa: ASSLRGLIGTDTQY
v_gene: TRBV25-1; j_gene: TRBJ2-5; CDR3aa: ASSADRVQETQY
v_gene: TRBV19; j_gene: -; CDR3aa: ASTYSGGAVYEQF
v_gene: TRBV18; j_gene: TRBJ2-3; CDR3aa: ASSPPGGGGTDTQY
v_gene: TRBV29-1; j_gene: TRBJ1-4; CDR3aa: SVGIQGTGIEKLF
v_gene: TRBV10-1; j_gene: TRBJ1-3; CDR3aa: ASSESRTGSGNTIY
v_gene: TRBV5-4; j_gene: TRBJ1-5; CDR3aa: ASSLDNSQPQH